This T cell receptor beta chain comes out of a study of glioma-infiltrating T cells. The study's findings and limits: Tissue-blood divergence was below expectation in non-neoplastic patients, above in gliomas.

Amplification of TCR alpha and beta CDR3 regions from RNA used iRepertoire nested multiplex PCR. For one-step reverse transcription and amplification, roughly 85-450 ng of tissue mRNA or PBMC total RNA was used. TCRdb re-derived calls from the multiplex PCR reads in MiXCR, one entry per CDR3 protein. The top ten clones hold 5.2% of a sample with some 160,000 distinct CDR3 sequences, around 40% of them seen once. Trimming took off 2 bases at V and 5 bases at J, with 12 bases between the two ends. CDR1 is SEHNR and CDR2 is FQNEAQ in the germline V gene (reference sequence). The CDR3 extends over 14 amino acids. On this clonotype: Its antigen is not known. Given a much more abundant clone one base away, this may be a read error. This is likely a read error, given that the CDR3 carries no conserved phenylalanine or tryptophan at its end.

This chain connects TRBV7-9 to TRBJ1-1, with D uncertain. The specimen was glioma tissue, nonneoplastic brain tissue, or PBMCs (not recorded which). This clonotype originated in a human donor with low-grade glioma or glioblastoma, undergoing nonglioma brain surgery, or in good health (not recorded which). Written as DNA, the CDR3 is TGTGCCAGCAGCTTATACGGGCGCGGGACTGAAGCTTTCCTT. This encodes CASSLYGRGTEAFL.